Following are 7 T cell receptor beta chains from one sample sequenced in a study of radiotherapy plus CTLA-4 blockade in lung cancer. Only in-frame clones appear in the TCRdb table, and some are missing; sequencing was by immunoSEQ multiplex PCR. Altogether over 75,000 clones are present, 75% to 90% being singletons, with the ten largest covering under 0.85%. Sequencing used peripheral blood, obtained from a patient treated with radiotherapy plus ipilimumab. The receptors were sampled from a human donor with non-small cell lung cancer who had stable disease on radiotherapy plus ipilimumab.

This clone has only a few counts. The rearrangement joins TRBV7-3 to TRBJ2-5; TRBD1 matches 10 bases. With 6 bases clipped from V and 1 base from J, the junction kept 8 bases outside the gene matches. Per the germline V gene, CDR1 is SGHTA and CDR2 is FQGTGA. The CDR3 is 16 residues long. The CDR3 DNA follows: TGTGCCAGCAGATCCCGGGACAGGGGTCCCCAAGAGACCCAGTACTTC. Protein sequence: CASRSRDRGPQETQYF.

The chain employs TRBV27 and TRBJ2-2; 9 bases map to TRBD1. J was trimmed by 6 bases and V by 7 bases; bases with no gene match: 6. Germline V lookup: CDR1 MNHEY, CDR2 SMNVEV (reference sequence). The CDR3 runs 14 residues. This chain's CDR3 is CASTHWTGAGELFF. As DNA, the CDR3 is TGTGCCAGCACCCACTGGACAGGGGCCGGGGAGCTGTTTTTT.

V and J are TRBV5-4 and TRBJ2-1, with TRBD2 identical over 16 bases. The CDR3 runs to 16 residues. Germline V CDR1 and CDR2: SGHNT, YYREEE (reference sequence). Trimming took 4 bases from V and 8 from J; bases not matched to a gene: 6. CDR3 DNA: TGTGCCAGCAGCGGGGGACTAGCGGGAGGGGTCCATGAGCAGTTCTTC. It yields the protein CASSGGLAGGVHEQFF.

In DNA form, the CDR3 reads TGTGCCAGCAGTCCAACTAGTCTACCCTACGAGCAGTACTTC. Residues: CASSPTSLPYEQYF. The chain employs TRBV28 and TRBJ2-5; maybe TRBD2 (5 bases). The J call is doubtful: the DNA matches TRBJ2-7 better. The CDR3 totals 14 residues. Germline CDR1 is MDHEN and CDR2 is SYDVKM.

The chain uses TRBV5-1 and TRBJ1-6, with TRBD1 as a possible D gene (6 bases). Germline loops: CDR1 SGHRS, CDR2 YFSETQ. V lost 0 bases and J lost 7, with 29 bases in between. This CDR3 has 21 residues. The CDR3 sequence: CASSLVPSGHLSPQQNSPLHF. CDR3 sequence (DNA): TGCGCCAGCAGCTTGGTTCCCTCGGGACATCTATCCCCGCAACAAAATTCACCCCTCCACTTT.

The gene calls are TRBV30 and TRBJ1-1, with a weak D call TRBD1 (5 bases). Germline loops: CDR1 GTSNPN, CDR2 SVGIG (reference sequence). The CDR3 consists of 13 residues. Between the trimmed V and J ends, which lost 4 bases and 4 bases, there was a span of 13 bases. In DNA, the CDR3 is TGTGCCTGGAAGCGGGCGGGGGGCACTGAAGCTTTCTTT. It yields the protein CAWKRAGGTEAFF.

V gene TRBV2 combines with J gene TRBJ1-5, with D uncertain. The V and J ends lost 4 bases and 4 bases respectively, with 8 bases between them. The CDR3 runs to 13 residues. Germline lookup yields CDR1 SNHLY and CDR2 FYNNEI. The CDR3 reads CASSVEFNQPQHF. The CDR3 DNA sequence: TGTGCCAGCAGTGTAGAATTTAATCAGCCCCAGCATTTT.